The TCR beta chain under discussion was sequenced for a study of shared clonotypes between healthy human individuals. Assay: immunoSEQ multiplex PCR; the TCRdb copy retains only in-frame clones and omits some. This sample yields almost 700,000 clones, of which about 90% are seen a single time; 24% belongs to the top ten. Concerning this clone: The target antigen is unknown. A read error may produce the germline difference seen at one junction end.

Study results and caveats: The represented genetic and exposure-history diversity was limited by the small number of donors. Only blood was sampled, and tissue TCR repertoires likely differ from blood ones. Shared clonotypes: about 5% naive CD4, around 3.4% naive CD8, less than 2.5% memory CD4, about 0.4% memory CD8.

As defined, naive CD8 cells were CD45RO-negative and positively selected for CCR7, with terminally differentiated effector memory CD45RA+ cells excluded. The CDR3 totals 15 residues. The germline CDR1 and CDR2 sequences are GTSNPN and SVGIG (reference sequence). This clonotype was obtained from a man under 40 in good health. The rearrangement joins TRBV30 to TRBJ2-1; 7 positions agree with TRBD2. The sample taken for sequencing was naive CD8+ T cells sorted from blood. The CDR3 here is CAWKGSGSIYNEQFF. The CDR3 coding sequence is TGTGCATGGAAGGGTAGCGGGTCGATCTACAATGAGCAGTTCTTC.